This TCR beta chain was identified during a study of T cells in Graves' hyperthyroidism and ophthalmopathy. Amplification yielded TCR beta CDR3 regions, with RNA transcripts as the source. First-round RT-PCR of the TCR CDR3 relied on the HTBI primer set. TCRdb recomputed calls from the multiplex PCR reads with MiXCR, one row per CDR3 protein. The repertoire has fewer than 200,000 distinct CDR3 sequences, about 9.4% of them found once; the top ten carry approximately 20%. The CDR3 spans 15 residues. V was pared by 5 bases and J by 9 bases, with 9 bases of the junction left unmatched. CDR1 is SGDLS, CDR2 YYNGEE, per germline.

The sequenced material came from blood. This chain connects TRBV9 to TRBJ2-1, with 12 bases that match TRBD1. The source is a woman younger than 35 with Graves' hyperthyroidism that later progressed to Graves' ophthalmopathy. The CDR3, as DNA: TGTGCCAGCAGGGATTCCGGGACAGGGGGCGTTGAGCAGTTCTTC. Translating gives CASRDSGTGGVEQFF.